This TCR beta chain was sequenced in a study of cytomegalovirus exposure and HLA in healthy donors. Remarks on this clone: Its antigen is undetermined.

The CDR3 extends over 13 amino acids. V lost 8 bases and J lost 3, with 11 bases in between. Germline V gene lookup returns CDR1 SGHTA and CDR2 FQGNSA. Study-wide points: Reportedly, a later analysis found an Asian-associated ancestry cluster had fewer N-insertions than the roughly 630-donor mean. Owing to their indistinguishability, certain V segments, notably TRBV6-2 and TRBV6-3, were excluded.

60 Vbeta and 13 Jbeta primers were used in PCR. Only in-frame clones appear in the TCRdb table, and some are missing; sequencing was by immunoSEQ multiplex PCR. The sample yields 130,000 or so clones, roughly three quarters seen once. This receptor was taken from an older woman in good health and CMV-seronegative. The chain joins TRBV7-2 to TRBJ1-5, with unresolved D. The sequencing input was PBMCs. CDR3: CASGREINQPQHF. The CDR3 DNA reads as TGTGCCAGCGGAAGGGAGATCAATCAGCCCCAGCATTTT.